The 7 T cell receptor beta chains below all came from one sample that was sequenced in a study of shared clonotypes between healthy human individuals. The assay was immunoSEQ multiplex PCR, and TCRdb's table has in-frame clones only and misses some. The sample lists 950,000 to 1,300,000 clones, approximately 76% seen once, with less than 1.5% in the top ten. Sequencing was performed on memory CD4+ T cells sorted from blood. As to subset: CD45RA-negative fraction. These receptors came from a man aged 18 to 30 in good health.

This sequence joins TRBV21-1 and TRBJ1-6; no check of the table's D call, TRBD1, against the DNA was made. TRBV21-1 constitutes a pseudogene. The CDR3 runs 18 residues. CDR3: CASRLKADSPPDNSPLHF. The CDR3 DNA follows: TGTGCCAGCAGGTTAAAGGCGGACAGCCCACCGGATAATTCACCCCTCCACTTT.

Comments on this clone: This specimen includes other DNA sequences encoding the same CDR3. The chain links TRBV18 to TRBJ2-7; D call uncertain. The CDR3 loop spans 11 amino acids. Germline V lookup: CDR1 KGHSH, CDR2 LQKENI. Trimming shortened V by 5 bases and J by 0 bases, and 2 bases separated the two germline ends. The CDR3 DNA follows: TGTGCCAGCTCATCCTCCTACGAGCAGTACTTC. It yields the protein CASSSSYEQYF.

A few counts support this clone. V usage is TRBV28 and J usage is TRBJ2-4; TRBD1 agrees at 7 bases. This CDR3 region has 14 residues. CDR1 MDHEN and CDR2 SYDVKM come from the germline V gene. The V and J ends lost 5 bases and 6 bases, in that order; junction bases with no gene match: 7. The CDR3, as DNA: TGTGCCAGCAGTGCCCACGACAGGGTAAACATTCAGTACTTC. Encoded protein: CASSAHDRVNIQYF.

J is TRBJ2-7 and V is TRBV28, with TRBD1 as a possible D gene (6 bases). The CDR3 is 15 amino acids. Trimming shortened V by 6 bases and J by 2 bases, and 17 bases separated the two germline ends. Germline CDR1 is MDHEN and CDR2 is SYDVKM. CDR3 DNA sequence: TGTGCCAGCAGCCCTATCGCGGCAGGGGCCTACGAGCAGTACTTC. It yields the protein CASSPIAAGAYEQYF. Together with reference TRBV28 and TRBJ2-7, the CDR3 gives the full variable domain: DVKVTQSSRYLVKRTGEKVFLECVQDMDHENMFWYRQDPGLGLRLIYFSYDVKMKEKGDIPEGYSVSREKKERFSLILESASTNQTSMYLCASSPIAAGAYEQYFGPGTRLTVT.

The V gene is TRBV27, the J gene TRBJ1-1, with 12 bases fitting TRBD1. The CDR3 has 17 residues. V was clipped by 3 bases and J by 1 base; unmatched bases: 6. Germline lookup yields CDR1 MNHEY and CDR2 SMNVEV (reference sequence). CDR3 bases: TGTGCCAGCAGTTTGGCGGGACAGGGGGCGCGGAACACTGAAGCTTTCTTT. Residues: CASSLAGQGARNTEAFF.

The V and J genes are TRBV7-3 and TRBJ1-3, with TRBD1 matching over 8 bases. This CDR3 contains 14 residues. The germline V gene has CDR1 SGHTA and CDR2 FQGTGA. The J segment lost 3 bases and the V segment lost 5 bases, leaving 3 bases of the junction unmatched. CDR3 bases: TGTGCCAGCAGCCCGACAGGGGATGGAAACACCATATATTTT. Encoded protein: CASSPTGDGNTIYF. Full variable domain (rest looked up from reference TRBV7-3 and TRBJ1-3): GAGVSQTPSNKVTEKGKYVELRCDPISGHTALYWYRQSLGQGPEFLIYFQGTGAADDSGLPNDRFFAVRPEGSVSTLKIQRTERGDSAVYLCASSPTGDGNTIYFGEGSWLTVV.

The rearrangement uses TRBV5-1 and TRBJ2-7; 7 nucleotides match TRBD2. V gave up 5 bases and J gave up 2 bases; unmatched junction bases: 10. The CDR3 length is 15 residues. CDR1 and CDR2 from the germline V gene are SGHRS and YFSETQ. DNA of the CDR3: TGCGCCAGCAGTGCCGGTAGCGGGCGAACCTACGAGCAGTACTTC. This gives the protein CASSAGSGRTYEQYF.